Listed below are T cell receptor beta chains from one sample, sequenced in a study of blood T cell repertoires in COVID-19. The assay was immunoSEQ multiplex PCR, and TCRdb's table has in-frame clones only and misses some. The repertoire has under 200,000 clones, 80% to 85% of them found once; the top ten carry around an eighth. The source material was peripheral blood. The receptors derive from a man aged 18 to 30 with active or convalescent COVID-19. CDR3s include the opening cysteine and the closing phenylalanine or tryptophan. D genes are given only for firm matches. Clone size is stated in some rows and not others, as once, few, many or a class when expanded.

>TRBV25-1|.|TRBJ2-5|.
TGTGCCAGCACTAGTCCCTCACCCTTACAAGAGACCCAGTACTTC
CASTSPSPLQETQYF
>TRBV3-1/TRBV3-2|.|TRBJ2-1|.
TGTGCCAGCAGCCAAGTAGGGGCGGATGGGTACAATGAGCAGTTCTTC
CASSQVGADGYNEQFF
>TRBV5-1|few|TRBJ2-7|.
TGCGCCAGCAGCTTGGGGACCCAGGGGACCTACGAGCAGTACTTC
CASSLGTQGTYEQYF
>TRBV28|.|TRBJ1-1|TRBD1
TGTGCCAGCAGTCTCCGACAGGGGACATCGAACACTGAAGCTTTCTTT
CASSLRQGTSNTEAFF
>TRBV7-8|.|TRBJ2-7|.
TGTGCCAGCAGCCCCCGGCCAGGGTCCAACGAGCAGTACTTC
CASSPRPGSNEQYF
>TRBV25-1|.|TRBJ2-3|.
TGTGCCAGCAGTCATCATTTCACAGATACGCAGTATTTT
CASSHHFTDTQYF
>TRBV19|.|TRBJ1-1|TRBD1
TGTGCCAGTAGTCCAACCCGGACAGGCCAAGGGGAAGCTTTCTTT
CASSPTRTGQGEAFF
>TRBV2|.|TRBJ1-5|.
TGTGCCAGCAGTGCAGGGGCGGAGAATCAGCCCCAGCATTTT
CASSAGAENQPQHF
>TRBV6-5|.|TRBJ2-4|.
TGTGCCAGCAGGGATCAGGGTTGGGCCAAAAACATTCAGTACTTC
CASRDQGWAKNIQYF
>TRBV28|.|TRBJ2-1|TRBD2
TGTGCCAGCACCCCAGGACTAGGTCAGTTCTTC
CASTPGLGQFF